The following is a T cell receptor beta chain sequence with its context. The junction shows a germline mismatch at one end, possibly a read error. These data originate in a study of blood T cell repertoires in COVID-19. Looking at the study overall: Whether acute or convalescent, the COVID-19 samples came from the United States, Italy and Spain. T cells, B-cell-depleted T cells, or PBMCs supplied cDNA or gDNA.

The germline gives CDR1 SNHLY, CDR2 FYNNEI. The CDR3 length is 12 residues. Original analysis: Amplified reference gene primers provided the basis for estimating nucleated cell counts. Using immunoSEQ multiplex PCR, the repertoire was profiled, and TCRdb retains in-frame clones only, with some absent. The DNA was the basis for D and trimming; V, J and clone size are from that table. The profile covers 50,000 or so clones, with approximately 80% appearing a single time and about 3% taken by the ten largest. V is TRBV2 and J is TRBJ1-1, with 12 bases identical to TRBD1. The material sequenced was peripheral blood. This sequence originates from a man in his fifties or sixties with acute or convalescent COVID-19. CDR3: CASSERGDRGRF. In DNA, the CDR3 is TGTGCCAGCAGTGAAAGGGGGGACAGGGGGCGCTTT.